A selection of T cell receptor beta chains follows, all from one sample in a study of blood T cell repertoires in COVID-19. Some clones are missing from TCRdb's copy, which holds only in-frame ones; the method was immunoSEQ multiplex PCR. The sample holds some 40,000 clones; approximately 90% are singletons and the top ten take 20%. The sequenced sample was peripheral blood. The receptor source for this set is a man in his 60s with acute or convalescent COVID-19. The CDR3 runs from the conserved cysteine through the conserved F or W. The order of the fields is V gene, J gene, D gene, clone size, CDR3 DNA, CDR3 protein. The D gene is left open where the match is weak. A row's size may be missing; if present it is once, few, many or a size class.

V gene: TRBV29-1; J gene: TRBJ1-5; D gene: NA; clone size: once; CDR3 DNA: TGCAGCGTTGCGGCGTCTACCCAGGGCAATCAGCCCCAGCATTTT; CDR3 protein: CSVAASTQGNQPQHF
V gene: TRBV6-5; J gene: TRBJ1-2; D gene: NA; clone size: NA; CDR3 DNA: TGTGCCAGCAGTTACTCGAGGATTACAGGGAGCGGCTACACCTTC; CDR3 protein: CASSYSRITGSGYTF
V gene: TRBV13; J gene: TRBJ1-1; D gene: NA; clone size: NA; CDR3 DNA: TGTGCCAGCAGCTCGACACAGTTAACTGAAGCTTTCTTT; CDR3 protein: CASSSTQLTEAFF
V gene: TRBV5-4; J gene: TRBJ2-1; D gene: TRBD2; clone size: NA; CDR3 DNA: TGTGCCAGCAGCTTTTCGGGACTAGCGGCCCCAAGCTCCTACAATGAGCAGTTCTTC; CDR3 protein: CASSFSGLAAPSSYNEQFF
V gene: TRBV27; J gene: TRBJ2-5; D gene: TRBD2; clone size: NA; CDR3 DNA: TGTGCCAGCAACGGGAGGGCCAAAGAGACCCAGTACTTC; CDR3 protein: CASNGRAKETQYF
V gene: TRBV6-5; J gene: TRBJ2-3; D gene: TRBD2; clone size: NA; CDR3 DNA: TGTGCCAGCAGTTGGGGACTAGCGGGAGCAGATACGCAGTATTTT; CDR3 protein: CASSWGLAGADTQYF
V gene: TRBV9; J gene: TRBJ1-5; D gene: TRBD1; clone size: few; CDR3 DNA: TGTGCCAGCAGCGCCGGGACAGGGGGTCAGCCCCAGCATTTT; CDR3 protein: CASSAGTGGQPQHF
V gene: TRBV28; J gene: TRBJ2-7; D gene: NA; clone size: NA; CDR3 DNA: TGTGCCAGCAGCGCCTCGGGGACTTACTCCTACGAGCAGTACTTC; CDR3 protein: CASSASGTYSYEQYF
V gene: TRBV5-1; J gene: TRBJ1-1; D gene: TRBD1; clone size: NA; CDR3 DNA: TGCGCCAGCAGAGCAGGGGGCAGGACTGAAGCTTTCTTT; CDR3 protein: CASRAGGRTEAFF
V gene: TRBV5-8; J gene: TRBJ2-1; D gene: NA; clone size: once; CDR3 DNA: TGTGCCAGCAGCTGGGGAGGCAATGAGCAGTTCTTC; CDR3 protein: CASSWGGNEQFF
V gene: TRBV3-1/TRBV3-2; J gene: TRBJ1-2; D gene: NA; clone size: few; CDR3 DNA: TGTGCCAGCAGCCAAGTTCCTATGTCCTATGGCTACACCTTC; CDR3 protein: CASSQVPMSYGYTF
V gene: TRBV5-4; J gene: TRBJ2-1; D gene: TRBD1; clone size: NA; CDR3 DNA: TGTGCCAGCAGCTTGGGTAATGACAGGGGGGAAGGCTCCTACAATGAGCAGTTCTTC; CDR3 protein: CASSLGNDRGEGSYNEQFF
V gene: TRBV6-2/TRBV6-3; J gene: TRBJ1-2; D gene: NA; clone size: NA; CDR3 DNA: TGTGCCAGCAGTTACTCGGAGGACCGCTATGGCTACACCTTC; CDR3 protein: CASSYSEDRYGYTF
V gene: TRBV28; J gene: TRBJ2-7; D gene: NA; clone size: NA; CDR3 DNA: TGTGCCAGCAGTTTAGGGACTGCGACCTACGAGCAGTACTTC; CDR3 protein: CASSLGTATYEQYF
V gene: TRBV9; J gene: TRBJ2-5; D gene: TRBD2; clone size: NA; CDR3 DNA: TGTGCCAGCAGCGTAGGTTCGGGAGGGTCCCAAGAGACCCAGTACTTC; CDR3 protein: CASSVGSGGSQETQYF
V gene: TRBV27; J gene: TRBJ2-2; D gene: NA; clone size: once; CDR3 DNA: TGTGCCAGCAGTTTAGTTACGCGGTCCGGGGAGCTGTTTTTT; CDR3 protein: CASSLVTRSGELFF
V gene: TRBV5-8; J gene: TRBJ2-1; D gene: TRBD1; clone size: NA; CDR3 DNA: TGTGCCAGCAGCAGAACCCGAGGACAGGTACAGTTCTTC; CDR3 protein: CASSRTRGQVQFF
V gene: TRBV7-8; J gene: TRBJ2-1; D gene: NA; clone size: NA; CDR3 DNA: TGTGCCAGCAGCTTAGATCCGGGGAGTGAGCAGTTCTTC; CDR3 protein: CASSLDPGSEQFF
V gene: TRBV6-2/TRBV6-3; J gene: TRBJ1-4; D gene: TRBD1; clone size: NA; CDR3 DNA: TGTGCCAGCAGTTACGTCACAGGGGGCGCGAATGAAAAACTGTTTTTT; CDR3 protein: CASSYVTGGANEKLFF
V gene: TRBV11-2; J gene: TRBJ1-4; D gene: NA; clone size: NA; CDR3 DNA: TGTGCCAGCAGCTTAGTTTGGGGTCGAGGGGAAAAACTGTTTTTT; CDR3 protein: CASSLVWGRGEKLFF
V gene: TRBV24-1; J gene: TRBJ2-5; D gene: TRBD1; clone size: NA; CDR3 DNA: TGTGCCACCAGTGACACGGGACAGGGGGCTGGGGAGACCCAGTACTTC; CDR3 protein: CATSDTGQGAGETQYF
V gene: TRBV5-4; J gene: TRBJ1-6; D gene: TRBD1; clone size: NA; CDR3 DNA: TGTGCCAGCACCGATGTACCGGGACAGGGGAATTCACCCCTCCACTTT; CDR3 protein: CASTDVPGQGNSPLHF
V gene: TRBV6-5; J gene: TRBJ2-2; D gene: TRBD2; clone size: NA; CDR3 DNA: TGTGCCAGCTGCTTAGCGGGAGAGGGCGGGGAGCTGTTTTTT; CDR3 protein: CASCLAGEGGELFF
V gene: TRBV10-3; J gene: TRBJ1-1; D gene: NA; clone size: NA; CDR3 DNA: TGTGCCATCAGTGCCCAGCCAGGGTGGCAGGACACTGAAGCTTTCTTT; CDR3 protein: CAISAQPGWQDTEAFF
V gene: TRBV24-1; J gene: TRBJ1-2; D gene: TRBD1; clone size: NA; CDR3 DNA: TGTGCCACCAGTGATCACAAGGGACAGGGATTATATGGCTACACCTTC; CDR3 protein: CATSDHKGQGLYGYTF
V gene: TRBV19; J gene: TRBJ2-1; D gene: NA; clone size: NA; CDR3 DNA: TGTGCCAGTAGTATGGGAGCGGGCTCCTACAATGAGCAGTTCTTC; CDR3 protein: CASSMGAGSYNEQFF
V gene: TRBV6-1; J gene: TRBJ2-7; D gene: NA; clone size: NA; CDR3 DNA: TGTGCCAGCAGTGTGGTCTGGGGACAACGAAACTACGAGCAGTACTTC; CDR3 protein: CASSVVWGQRNYEQYF
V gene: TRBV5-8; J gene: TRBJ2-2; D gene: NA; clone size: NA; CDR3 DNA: TGTGCCAGCACCCATGGGCGTAAGGTCGACACCGGGGAGCTGTTTTTT; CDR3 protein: CASTHGRKVDTGELFF
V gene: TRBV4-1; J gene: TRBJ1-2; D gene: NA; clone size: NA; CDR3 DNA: TGCGCCAGCAGCCAAGTGGCGACCAGGGAAGGTTTGGACACCTTC; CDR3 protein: CASSQVATREGLDTF
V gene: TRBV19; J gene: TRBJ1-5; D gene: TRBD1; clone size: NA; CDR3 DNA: TGTGCCAGTAACCCCGGCGGACAGGGGGTTCACCAGCCCCAGCATTTT; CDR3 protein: CASNPGGQGVHQPQHF
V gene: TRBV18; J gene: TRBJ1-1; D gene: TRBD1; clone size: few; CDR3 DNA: TGTGCCAGCTCACCAACAGGGGATGATACTGAAGCTTTCTTT; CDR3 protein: CASSPTGDDTEAFF
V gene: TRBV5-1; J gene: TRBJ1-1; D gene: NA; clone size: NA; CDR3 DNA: TGCGCCAGCAGCTTACAACAGGCCTTGAACACTGAAGCTTTCTTT; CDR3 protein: CASSLQQALNTEAFF
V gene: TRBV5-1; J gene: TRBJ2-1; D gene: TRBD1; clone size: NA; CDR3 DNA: TGCGCCAGCAGCTTTTTGAGGACAGGCGACCTTTACAATGAGCAGTTCTTC; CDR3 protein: CASSFLRTGDLYNEQFF
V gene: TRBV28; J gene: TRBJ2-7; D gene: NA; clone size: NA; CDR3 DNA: TGTGCCAGCATTGCAGGTTCTTACGCCTACGAGCAGTACTTC; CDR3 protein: CASIAGSYAYEQYF
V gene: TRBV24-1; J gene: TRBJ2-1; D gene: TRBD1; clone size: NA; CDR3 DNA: TGTGCCACCAGTGATTTCGAACAGGGGGCCTACAATGAGCAGTTCTTC; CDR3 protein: CATSDFEQGAYNEQFF
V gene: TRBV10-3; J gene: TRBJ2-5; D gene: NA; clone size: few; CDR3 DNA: TGTGCCATCAGTGAGCCTAAGACAGGCAATTCGGGGGAGACCCAGTACTTC; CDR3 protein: CAISEPKTGNSGETQYF
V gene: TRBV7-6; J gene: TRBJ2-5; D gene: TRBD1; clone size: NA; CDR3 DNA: TGTGCCAGCAGCTTGGGACAGGGGGGTTCAGAGACCCAGTACTTC; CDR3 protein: CASSLGQGGSETQYF
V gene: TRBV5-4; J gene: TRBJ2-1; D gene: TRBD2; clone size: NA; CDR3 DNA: TGTGCCAGCAGCTTGGACGTCCCGGGAGGGCGGGACAATGAGCAGTTCTTC; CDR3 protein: CASSLDVPGGRDNEQFF
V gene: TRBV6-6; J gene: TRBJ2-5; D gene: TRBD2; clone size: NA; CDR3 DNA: TGTGCCAGCAGCCAAGGACTAGCGGGTAACCAAGAGACCCAGTACTTC; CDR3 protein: CASSQGLAGNQETQYF
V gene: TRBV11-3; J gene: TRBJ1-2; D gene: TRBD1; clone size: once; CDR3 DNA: TGTGCCAGCAGCTTGGTTTTCACAGGGGGCGAGACTCCCCCGGCTGGCTACACCTTC; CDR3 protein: CASSLVFTGGETPPAGYTF
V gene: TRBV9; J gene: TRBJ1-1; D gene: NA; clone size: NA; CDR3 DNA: TGTGCCAGCAGCGTCCAGGAAGGGAGCGGTGAAGCTTTCTTT; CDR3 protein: CASSVQEGSGEAFF
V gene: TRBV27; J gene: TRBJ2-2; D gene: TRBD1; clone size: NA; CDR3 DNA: TGTGCCAGCAGACAGGGGATCACCGGGGAGCTGTTTTTT; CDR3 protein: CASRQGITGELFF
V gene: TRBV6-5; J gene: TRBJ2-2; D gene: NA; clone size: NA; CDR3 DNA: TGTGCCAGCAAGGAGCGGGCGGGAACCGGGGAGCTGTTTTTT; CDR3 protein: CASKERAGTGELFF
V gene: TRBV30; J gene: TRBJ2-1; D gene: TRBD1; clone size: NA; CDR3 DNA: TGTGCCTGGGCCACAGGGGATGAGCAGTTCTTC; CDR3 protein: CAWATGDEQFF
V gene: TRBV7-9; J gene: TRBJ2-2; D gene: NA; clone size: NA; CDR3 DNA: TGTGCCAGCAGCTTAGCCGCGAACACCGGGGAGCTGTTTTTT; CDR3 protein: CASSLAANTGELFF
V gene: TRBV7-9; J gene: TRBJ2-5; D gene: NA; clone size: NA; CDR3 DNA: TGTGCCAGCAGCTTGTCCGGGAGAGTGACCCAGTACTTC; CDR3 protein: CASSLSGRVTQYF
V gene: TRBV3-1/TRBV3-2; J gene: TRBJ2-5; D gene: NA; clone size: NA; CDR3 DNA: TGTGCCAGCACCTCACGAAAAGGGGGAGGGGACGAGACCCAGTACTTC; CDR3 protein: CASTSRKGGGDETQYF
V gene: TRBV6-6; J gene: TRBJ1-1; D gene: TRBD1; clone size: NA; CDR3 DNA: TGTGCCAACTCCAGGGGGCGTACCGCTGAAGCTTTCTTT; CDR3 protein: CANSRGRTAEAFF
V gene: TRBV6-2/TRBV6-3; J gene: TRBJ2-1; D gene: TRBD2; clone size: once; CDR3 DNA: TGTGCCAGCAGTTATGGGGGGACTAGCGTCTACAATGAGCAGTTCTTC; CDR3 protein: CASSYGGTSVYNEQFF
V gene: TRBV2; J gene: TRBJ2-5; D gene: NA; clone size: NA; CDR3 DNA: TGTGCCAGGGGAACAGGGAAGGATGGAAAGACCCAGTACTTC; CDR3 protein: CARGTGKDGKTQYF
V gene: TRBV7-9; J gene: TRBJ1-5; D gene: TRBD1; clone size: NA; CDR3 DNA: TGTGCCAGCAGCAACGACAGGGTCGGCAATCAGCCCCAGCATTTT; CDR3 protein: CASSNDRVGNQPQHF
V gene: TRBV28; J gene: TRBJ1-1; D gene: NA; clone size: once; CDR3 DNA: TGTGCCAGCAGGGCAGGGGAGAACGATGCTTTCTTT; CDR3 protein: CASRAGENDAFF
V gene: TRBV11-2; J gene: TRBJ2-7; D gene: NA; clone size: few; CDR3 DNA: TGTGCCAGCATGGAGAACTACGAGCAGTACTTC; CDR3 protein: CASMENYEQYF
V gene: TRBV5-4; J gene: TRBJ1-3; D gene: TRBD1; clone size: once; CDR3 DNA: TGTGCCAGCAGCGGAAGGACAGGAGCTGGAAACACCATATATTTT; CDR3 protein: CASSGRTGAGNTIYF
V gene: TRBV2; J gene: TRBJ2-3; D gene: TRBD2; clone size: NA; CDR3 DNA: TGTGCCAGCAGTGGTAAACTAGCGGGATTTTCAGATACGCAGTATTTT; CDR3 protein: CASSGKLAGFSDTQYF
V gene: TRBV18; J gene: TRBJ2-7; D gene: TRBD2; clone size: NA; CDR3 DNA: TGTGCCAGCTCACCAGGTACTAGCGGGACCTACGAGCAGTACTTC; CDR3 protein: CASSPGTSGTYEQYF
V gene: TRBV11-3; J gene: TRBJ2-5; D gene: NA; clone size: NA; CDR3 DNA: TGTGCCAGCAGGCCTAAAGAGACCCAGTACTTC; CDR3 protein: CASRPKETQYF
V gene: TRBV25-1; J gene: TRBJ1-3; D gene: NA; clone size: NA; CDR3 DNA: TGTGCCAGCAGTGCGATGAGCTCTGGAAACACCATATATTTT; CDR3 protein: CASSAMSSGNTIYF